The present T cell receptor (beta chain) was sequenced within a study of shared clonotypes between healthy human individuals. Repertoires were generated with immunoSEQ multiplex PCR, while TCRdb's copy carries only in-frame clones and drops some. The data show about 1.5 million clones, approximately 98% seen once. The sample was naive CD4+ T cells sorted from blood. Subset given: CD45RA+ positively selected. The receptor comes from a man aged 25-45 years in good health.

Here the CDR3 DNA reads TGTGCCACCAGCAGGTCAACGGGCAGAACCCATCAGCCCCAGCATTTT. This gives the protein CATSRSTGRTHQPQHF. This chain joins TRBV15 and TRBJ1-5; D is ambiguous. The CDR3 spans 16 residues. The germline V gene encodes CDR1 LNHNV and CDR2 YYDKDF (reference sequence). Trimming cost V 3 bases and J 5 bases, with 17 bases left between them.